The sequence of this TCR beta chain was determined in a study of T cells in Graves' hyperthyroidism and ophthalmopathy. This clonotype appeared many times. This CDR3 is 16 amino acids long. The germline CDR1 and CDR2 sequences are LNHNV and YYDKDF (reference sequence). Trimming pared 1 base from V and 7 bases from J, leaving 14 bases between. Aged 18 to 65, the patients had hyperthyroidism that was newly diagnosed and had lasted under 2 months. RNA transcripts yielded amplified TCR beta CDR3 regions. An initial round of RT-PCR targeting the TCR CDR3 relied on the HTBI primer set. TCRdb itself ran the multiplex PCR reads through MiXCR, one entry per CDR3 protein. The table includes roughly 800,000 distinct CDR3 sequences, 38% detected once.

Sequencing was carried out using blood. The V and J genes are TRBV15 and TRBJ1-6; D is unclear. This sequence was found in a man between 18 and 35 years old with Graves' hyperthyroidism. This CDR3 is CATSRARAALNSPLHF. In DNA form, the CDR3 reads TGTGCCACCAGCAGAGCACGGGCAGCCCTGAATTCACCCCTCCACTTT.